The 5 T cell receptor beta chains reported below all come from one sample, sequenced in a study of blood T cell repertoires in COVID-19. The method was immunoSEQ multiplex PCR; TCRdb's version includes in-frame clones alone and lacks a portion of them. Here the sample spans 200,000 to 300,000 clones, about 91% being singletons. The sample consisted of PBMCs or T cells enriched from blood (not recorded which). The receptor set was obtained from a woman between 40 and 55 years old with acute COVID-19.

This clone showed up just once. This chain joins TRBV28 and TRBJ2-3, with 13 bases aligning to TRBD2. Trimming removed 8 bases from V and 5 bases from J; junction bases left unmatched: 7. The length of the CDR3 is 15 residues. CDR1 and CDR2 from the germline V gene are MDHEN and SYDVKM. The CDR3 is CASLGTSGKVDTQYF. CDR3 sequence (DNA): TGTGCCAGCTTAGGGACTAGCGGGAAGGTAGATACGCAGTATTTT.

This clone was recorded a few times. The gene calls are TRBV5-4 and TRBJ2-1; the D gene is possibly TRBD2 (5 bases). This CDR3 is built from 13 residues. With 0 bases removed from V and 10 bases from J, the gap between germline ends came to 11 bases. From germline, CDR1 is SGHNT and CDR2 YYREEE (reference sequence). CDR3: CASSLGLIAEQFF. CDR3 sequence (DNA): TGTGCCAGCAGCTTGGGACTTATAGCGGAGCAGTTCTTC.

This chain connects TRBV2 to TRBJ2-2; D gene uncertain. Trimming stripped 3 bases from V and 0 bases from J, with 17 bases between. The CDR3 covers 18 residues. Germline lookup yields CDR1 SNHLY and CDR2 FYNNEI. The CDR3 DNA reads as TGTGCCAGCAGTGACCCCTCCGGTCAGGCCCCGAACACCGGGGAGCTGTTTTTT. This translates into CASSDPSGQAPNTGELFF.

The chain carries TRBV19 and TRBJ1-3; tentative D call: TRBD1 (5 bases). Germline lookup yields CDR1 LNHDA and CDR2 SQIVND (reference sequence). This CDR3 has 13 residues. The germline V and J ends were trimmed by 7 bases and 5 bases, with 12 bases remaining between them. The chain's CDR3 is CASTQGIRNTIYF. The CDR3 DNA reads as TGTGCCAGTACCCAGGGAATACGAAACACCATATATTTT.

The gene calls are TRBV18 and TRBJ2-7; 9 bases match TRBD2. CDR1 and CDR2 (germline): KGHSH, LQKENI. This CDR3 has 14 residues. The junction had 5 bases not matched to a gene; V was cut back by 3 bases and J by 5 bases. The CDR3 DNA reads TGTGCCAGCTCACCGGCGGGGGGGCTGAACGAGCAGTACTTC. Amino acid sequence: CASSPAGGLNEQYF.